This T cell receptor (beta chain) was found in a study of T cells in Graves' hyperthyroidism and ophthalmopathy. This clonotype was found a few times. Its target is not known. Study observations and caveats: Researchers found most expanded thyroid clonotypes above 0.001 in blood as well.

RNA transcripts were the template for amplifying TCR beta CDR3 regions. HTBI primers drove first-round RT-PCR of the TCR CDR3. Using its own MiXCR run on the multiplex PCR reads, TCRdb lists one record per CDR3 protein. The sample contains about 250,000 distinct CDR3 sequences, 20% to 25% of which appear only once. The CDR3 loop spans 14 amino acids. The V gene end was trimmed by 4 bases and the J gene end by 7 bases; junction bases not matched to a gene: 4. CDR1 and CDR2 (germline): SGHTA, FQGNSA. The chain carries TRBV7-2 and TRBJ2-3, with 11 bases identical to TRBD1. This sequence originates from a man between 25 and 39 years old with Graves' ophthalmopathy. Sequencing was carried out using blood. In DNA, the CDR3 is TGTGCCAGCAGCTACGGGACAGGGGGGAATACGCAGTATTTT. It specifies CASSYGTGGNTQYF.